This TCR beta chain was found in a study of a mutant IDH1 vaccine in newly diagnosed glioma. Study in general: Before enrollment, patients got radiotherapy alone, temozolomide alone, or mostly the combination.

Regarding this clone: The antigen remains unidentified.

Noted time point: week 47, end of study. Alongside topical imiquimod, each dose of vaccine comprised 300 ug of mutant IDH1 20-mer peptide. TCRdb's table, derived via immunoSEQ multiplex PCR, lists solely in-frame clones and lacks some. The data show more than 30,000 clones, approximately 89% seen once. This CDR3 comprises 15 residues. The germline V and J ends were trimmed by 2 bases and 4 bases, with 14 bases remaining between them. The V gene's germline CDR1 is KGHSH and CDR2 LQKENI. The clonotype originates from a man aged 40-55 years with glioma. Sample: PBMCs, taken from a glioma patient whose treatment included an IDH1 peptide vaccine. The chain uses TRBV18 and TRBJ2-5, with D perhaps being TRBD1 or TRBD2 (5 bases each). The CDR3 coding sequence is TGTGCCAGCTCACCATCCGGCCGGGGCACAGAGACCCAGTACTTC. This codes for CASSPSGRGTETQYF.